These 7 T cell receptor beta chains came from one sample sequenced in a study of cytomegalovirus exposure and HLA in healthy donors. In the PCR, 60 Vbeta and 13 Jbeta primers were used. The protocol was immunoSEQ multiplex PCR, while the TCRdb copy is restricted to in-frame clones and leaves out a portion. Seen here are about 120,000 clones, 81% observed once, and the top ten hold 2% to 2.5%. The sequenced sample consisted of PBMCs. These receptor sequences come from a middle-aged woman in good health and CMV-seronegative.

The gene calls are TRBV6-1 and TRBJ2-2, with 8 bases matching TRBD1. Unmatched junction bases numbered 6, after V lost 2 bases and J lost 4 bases. Germline V CDR1 and CDR2: MNHNS, SASEGT. The CDR3 has 16 residues. CDR3 amino acids: CASSEWTGFSTGELFF. The CDR3 nucleotides are TGTGCCAGCAGTGAATGGACAGGGTTCTCCACCGGGGAGCTGTTTTTT.

In its sample, this clone was seen a few times. The chain links TRBV4-1 to TRBJ2-2; TRBD2 matches at 11 bases. Germline CDR1 and CDR2: MGHRA and YSYEKL. The CDR3 runs 14 residues. The junction had 2 bases not matched to a gene; V was cut back by 5 bases and J by 6 bases. The chain's CDR3 is CASSISGGAGELFF. The CDR3 DNA is TGCGCCAGCAGCATTAGCGGGGGGGCCGGGGAGCTGTTTTTT.

The CDR3 DNA reads TGTGCCACCAGCAGAGAGGCAGGGGGCAGCTATGGCTACACCTTC. Protein product: CATSREAGGSYGYTF. The chain couples TRBV15 to TRBJ1-2, with 8 bases aligning to TRBD1. Trimming took 0 bases from V and 4 from J; bases not matched to a gene: 4. CDR3 length equals 15 residues. Per germline, CDR1 LNHNV and CDR2 YYDKDF (reference sequence).

This chain links TRBV11-2 with TRBJ1-1; D is possibly TRBD1 (5 bases). The CDR3 runs 13 residues. Deletions cut 4 bases from V and 4 bases from J, with 10 bases between. Germline CDR1 is SGHAT and CDR2 is FQNNGV. The chain's CDR3 is CASSSGLVTEAFF. In DNA form, the CDR3 reads TGTGCCAGCAGCTCAGGGCTGGTCACTGAAGCTTTCTTT.

This clone came up once. The chain is built from TRBV30 and TRBJ1-1; weak D call: TRBD1 (6 bases). V was clipped by 2 bases and J by 0 bases, with 16 bases between them. The germline V gene encodes CDR1 GTSNPN and CDR2 SVGIG (reference sequence). The CDR3 contains 16 residues. The CDR3 DNA sequence: TGTGCCTGGAGTCCAGGGGTCATAAGGATGAACACTGAAGCTTTCTTT. It translates to CAWSPGVIRMNTEAFF.

V gene TRBV11-2 combines with J gene TRBJ2-3, with 8 bases matching TRBD2. J gave up 5 bases and V 1 base, and 8 bases lay outside the gene matches. This CDR3 is 16 amino acids long. From germline, CDR1 is SGHAT and CDR2 FQNNGV. Here the CDR3 reads CASSLGRTSRGDTQYF. The CDR3 bases are TGTGCCAGCAGCTTAGGGAGGACTAGCCGTGGAGATACGCAGTATTTT. Looking up the rest from reference TRBV11-2 and TRBJ2-3 gives the full variable domain: EAGVAQSPRYKIIEKRQSVAFWCNPISGHATLYWYQQILGQGPKLLIQFQNNGVVDDSQLPKDRFSAERLKGVDSTLKIQPAKLEDSAVYLCASSLGRTSRGDTQYFGPGTRLTVL.

The rearrangement uses TRBV30 and TRBJ1-2; D may be TRBD1 (5 bases). The CDR3 sequence is 15 residues long. V was trimmed by 3 bases and J by 1 base, leaving 15 bases between them. CDR1 GTSNPN and CDR2 SVGIG come from the germline V gene (reference sequence). This chain's CDR3 is CAWRPGDRDNYGYTF. The CDR3 region has the DNA TGTGCCTGGAGGCCGGGGGACCGCGATAACTATGGCTACACCTTC.